This T cell receptor (beta chain) was sequenced in a study of radiotherapy plus CTLA-4 blockade in lung cancer (dated by TCRdb to about 2018). Notes on the research overall: Among enrolled patients, roughly 20% had an objective response and 31% reached disease control.

Library preparation employed the immunoSEQ multiplex PCR assay. TCRdb re-hosts the immuneACCESS table, in-frame sequences only. Its copies lack some clones; in the studies checked, an unresolved V gene accounts for under half of them, and the cause for the rest is not known. This sample holds tens of thousands of clones; roughly 70% were observed only once. Of the sample, 4% falls within the top ten clones. Remarks on this clone: Its antigen is not yet known. No per-base quality is available; no much larger clone lies one base away. In the same sample, other DNA sequences code for this CDR3.

The full study reports these points: After treatment with radiotherapy and ipilimumab, TCR clones that originated in tumors expanded in peripheral blood. Early dynamic changes in blood T cell clones, together with increased serum interferon-beta after radiation, were reported as the strongest predictors of response.

According to the germline V gene, CDR1 reads MNHNS and CDR2 reads SASEGT. Reading from cysteine to phenylalanine, the CDR3 counts 17 amino acids. The CDR3 DNA has 51 bases and is translated from base 1. The junction shows trimming of 4 bases on V and 0 bases on J, plus 16 bases between the germline ends. The study tested focal radiation therapy combined with CTLA-4 blockade (ipilimumab) in patients with chemo-refractory metastatic non-small-cell lung cancer. The chain was built from TRBV6-1 and TRBJ1-5; TRBD1 is a weak D gene call, 5 bases matching. The sequenced sample was peripheral blood, obtained from a patient treated with radiotherapy plus ipilimumab. This clonotype was sampled from a human donor with non-small cell lung cancer who had stable disease on radiotherapy plus ipilimumab. The CDR3 in this case is CASSGRGGENSNQPQHF. The sequenced DNA is TGTGCCAGCAGTGGGCGGGGGGGGGAAAATAGCAATCAGCCCCAGCATTTT.